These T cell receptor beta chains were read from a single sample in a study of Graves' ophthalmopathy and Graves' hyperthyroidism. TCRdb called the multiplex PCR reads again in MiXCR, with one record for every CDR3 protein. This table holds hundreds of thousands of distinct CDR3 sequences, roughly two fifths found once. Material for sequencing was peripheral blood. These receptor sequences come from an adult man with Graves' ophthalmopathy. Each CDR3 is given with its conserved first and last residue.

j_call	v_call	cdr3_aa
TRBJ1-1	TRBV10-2	CASFSDRGNVGEAFF
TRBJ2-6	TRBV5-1	CASSPLVGGPSGANVLTF
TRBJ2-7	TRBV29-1	CSVAVVLSYEQYF
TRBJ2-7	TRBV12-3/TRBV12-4	CASSFGYEQYF
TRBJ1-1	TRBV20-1	CSARGRQGGTEAFF
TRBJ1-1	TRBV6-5	CASSYMGGTEAFF
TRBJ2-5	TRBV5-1	CASSLADGGATQYF
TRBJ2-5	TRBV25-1	CASSLVRRTQYF
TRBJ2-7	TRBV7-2	CASSLSGTRYEQYF
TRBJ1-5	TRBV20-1	CSARRNSNQPQHF
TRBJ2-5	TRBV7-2	CASRRTSGRQETQYF
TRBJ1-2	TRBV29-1	CSVDSTTTYGYTF
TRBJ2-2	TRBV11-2	CASSLDGWAGELFF
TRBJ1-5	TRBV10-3	CAISDGTGVSPQHF
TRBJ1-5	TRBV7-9	CASRRTSNSNQPQHF
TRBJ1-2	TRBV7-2	CATTPHPSGNYGYTF
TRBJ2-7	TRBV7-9	CASSSRTSEPYEQYF
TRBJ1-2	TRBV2	CASTLVGSGNYGYTF
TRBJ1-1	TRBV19	CASSIGFGGGEAFF
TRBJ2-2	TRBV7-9	CASRTTGTTNTGELFF
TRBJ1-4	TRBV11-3	CASSPASGGYEKLFF
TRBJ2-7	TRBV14	CASSQGPREQYF
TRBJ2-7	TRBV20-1	CSARPRDISYEQYF
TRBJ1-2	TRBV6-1	CASSEQGRYGYTF
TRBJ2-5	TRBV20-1	CSACPPAGVTPQYF
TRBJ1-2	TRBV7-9	CASSSGVNGGYTF
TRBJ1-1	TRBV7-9	CASRPGGGAFF
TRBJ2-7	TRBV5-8	CASSPGLAGGSGEQYF
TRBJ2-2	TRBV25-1	CASSARPSGNTGELFF
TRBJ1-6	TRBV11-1	CASSPTRASSPLHF
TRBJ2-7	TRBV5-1	CASSLVFSGLADSYEQYF
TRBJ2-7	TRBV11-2	CASSLMTGWVHEQYF
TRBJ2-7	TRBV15	CATSRTGTGGHEQYF
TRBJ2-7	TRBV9	CASSLSGRELHEQYF
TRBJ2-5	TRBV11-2	CASSFSQFGETQYF
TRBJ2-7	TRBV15	CATSGDSQGGGELYF
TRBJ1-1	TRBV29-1	CSVDRTGGNTEAFF
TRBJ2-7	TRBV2	CASTDPTITNEQYF
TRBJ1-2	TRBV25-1	CASTSTRDSPYGYTF
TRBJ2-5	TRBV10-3	CASSHRVRGMETQYF
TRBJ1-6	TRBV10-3	CASSYQRQGAVSYNSPLHF
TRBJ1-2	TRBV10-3	CAIAAGTGYTF
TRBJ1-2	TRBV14	CASSPWSAVWDGYTF
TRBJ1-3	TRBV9	CASKGDTVYF
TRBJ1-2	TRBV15	CATRRGNYGYTF
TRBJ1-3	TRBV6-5	CASIIRPTSGNTIYF
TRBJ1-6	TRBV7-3	CASSPVAGVYAGSPLHF
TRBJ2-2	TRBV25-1	CASSYFGTGELFF
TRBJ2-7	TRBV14	CASSQAGGAAYEQYF
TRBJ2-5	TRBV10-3	CAISESNGGETQYF
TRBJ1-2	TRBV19	CASSPRVGTGSNYGYTF
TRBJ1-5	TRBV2	CASSPDGYSNQPQHF
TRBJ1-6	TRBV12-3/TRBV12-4	CASSYGQALHSPLHF
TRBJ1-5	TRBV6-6	CASSELATQHF